A single sample is the source of the 16 T cell receptor beta chains below, sequenced in a study of molecular identifiers for immune sequencing clone quantification. In TCRdb, the PCR reads were re-called with MiXCR into one record per CDR3 protein. The sample has more than 450,000 distinct CDR3 sequences, about 22% seen once; the top ten hold about 0.84%. The sample consisted of naive CD8+ T cells from blood, with Jurkat cell RNA spiked in. The subset denotes: FACS-sorted CD8+CD4-CCR7+CD45RA+ naive T cells. These receptors were obtained from a human donor in good health. Some libraries in this study had Jurkat cell RNA spiked in.

A note on this clonotype: One base away lies a much larger clone, so this may be a sequencing read error. CDR3 in DNA: TGTGCCAGCAGTTACCAGGGGCGTATGGAATCGGGGAACACTGAAGCTTTCTTT. Translated: CASSYQGRMESGNTEAFF. This sequence joins TRBV6-6 and TRBJ1-1; tentative D call: TRBD1 (6 bases). The germline gives CDR1 MNHNY, CDR2 SVGAGI (reference sequence). This CDR3 has 18 residues. V was shortened by 2 bases and J by 1 base, with 20 bases between the two germline ends.

A note on this clonotype: This may stem from a read error, because a much larger clone lies one nucleotide away. CDR3 sequence: CAWSMTTGRDYGQYF. CDR3 DNA sequence: TGTGCCTGGAGTATGACGACAGGGAGAGACTACGGGCAGTACTTC. The chain is built from TRBV30 and TRBJ2-7; 7 bases are shared with TRBD1. The CDR3 extends over 15 amino acids. Germline lookup yields CDR1 GTSNPN and CDR2 SVGIG (reference sequence).

The chain joins TRBV27 to TRBJ2-3; D gene ambiguous. CDR1 and CDR2 from the germline V gene are MNHEY and SMNVEV (reference sequence). This CDR3 has 13 amino acids. Trimming shortened V by 6 bases and J by 4 bases, and 11 bases separated the two germline ends. The chain's CDR3 is CASSRLLADTQYF. CDR3 sequence (DNA): TGTGCCAGCAGCAGACTCTTAGCAGATACGCAGTATTTT.

This clonotype occurred once. A read error may explain this, as a much larger clone is one base away. V is TRBV7-9 and J is TRBJ2-7, with 10 bases lining up with TRBD2. CDR3 length: 15 amino acids. Per the germline V gene, CDR1 is SEHNR and CDR2 is FQNEAQ (reference sequence). V was pared by 4 bases and J by 6 bases, with 9 bases of the junction left unmatched. CDR3 nucleotides: TGTGCCAGCAGCTCCACTAGCGGGGATCCCTGCGAGCAGTACTTC. This translates into CASSSTSGDPCEQYF.

This clonotype was found many times. The gene calls are TRBV5-1 and TRBJ1-1, with TRBD1 identical over 10 bases. This CDR3 comprises 14 residues. The V gene end was trimmed by 2 bases and the J gene end by 4 bases; junction bases not matched to a gene: 2. Germline values: CDR1 SGHRS, CDR2 YFSETQ. The CDR3 coding sequence is TGCGCCAGCAGCTTTGGGACAGGGGCCACTGAAGCTTTCTTT. Translated, it gives CASSFGTGATEAFF.

There are many counts of this clonotype. The rearrangement uses TRBV7-2 and TRBJ2-5; no reliable D call. Trimming left V 5 bases short and J 3 bases short, with 10 bases between. The CDR3 runs to 13 residues. In germline, CDR1 is SGHTA, CDR2 FQGNSA. The CDR3 here is CASSGPLEETQYF. DNA for the CDR3: TGTGCCAGCAGCGGGCCATTGGAAGAGACCCAGTACTTC.

This clonotype was found many times. The rearrangement uses TRBV28 and TRBJ1-5; the match to TRBD1 covers 8 bases. The CDR3 runs to 17 residues. V dropped 4 bases and J dropped 0; count of bases not matched to a gene: 8. Germline CDR1 and CDR2: MDHEN and SYDVKM. CDR3 bases: TGTGCCAGCAGTTCCGGGACAGGAGGGGGTAGCAATCAGCCCCAGCATTTT. This codes for CASSSGTGGGSNQPQHF.

This clonotype was counted ten times or more. The chain joins TRBV4-3 to TRBJ2-3; tentative D call: TRBD2 (5 bases). Between the trimmed V and J ends, which lost 0 bases and 14 bases, there was a span of 15 bases. Germline V gene lookup returns CDR1 LGHNA and CDR2 YSLEER. The length of the CDR3 is 13 residues. The CDR3 region is CASSQDRGSSRYF. The CDR3 DNA is TGCGCCAGCAGCCAAGACCGGGGTAGTTCGAGGTATTTT.

The sample holds a few counts of this clonotype. CDR3 region: CASSEYAGTDTQYF. The CDR3 bases are TGTGCCAGCAGTGAATACGCAGGGACAGATACGCAGTATTTT. This sequence joins TRBV25-1 and TRBJ2-3; D may be TRBD1 (5 bases). Germline V lookup: CDR1 MGHDK, CDR2 SYGVNS. The CDR3 contains 14 residues. The germline V and J ends were trimmed by 0 bases and 3 bases, with 7 bases remaining between them.

V usage is TRBV10-3 and J usage is TRBJ2-7; 11 bases align to TRBD1. This CDR3 contains 13 residues. CDR1 is ENHRY, CDR2 SYGVKD, per germline. J gave up 8 bases and V 0 bases, and 0 bases lay outside the gene matches. This CDR3 is CAISESDRGQQYF. CDR3 bases: TGTGCCATCAGTGAGTCGGACAGGGGGCAGCAGTACTTC.

This clonotype was recorded at least ten times. Mismatch with germline at one junction end may stem from a read error. The V gene is TRBV27, the J gene TRBJ2-5; 9 positions match TRBD2. In germline, CDR1 is MNHEY, CDR2 SMNVEV (reference sequence). The CDR3 extends over 14 amino acids. This CDR3 reads CASSWISGGESQYF. In DNA form, the CDR3 reads TGTGCCAGCAGTTGGATTAGCGGGGGAGAGAGCCAGTACTTC.

This clonotype was detected ten times or more. V and J are TRBV29-1 and TRBJ2-5; 9 bases align to TRBD2. J lost 5 bases, V lost 5 bases, and 9 bases had no gene match. The germline CDR1 and CDR2 sequences are SQVTM and ANQGSEA. This CDR3 comprises 14 residues. The CDR3 here is CSVLSSGIYETQYF. The CDR3 DNA sequence: TGCAGCGTTCTCTCTAGCGGGATCTACGAGACCCAGTACTTC.

V is TRBV28 and J is TRBJ2-2; D might be TRBD1 (5 bases). Trimming took 6 bases from V and 3 from J, leaving 17 bases between them. CDR1 and CDR2 (germline): MDHEN, SYDVKM. This CDR3 comprises 16 residues. The CDR3 bases are TGTGCCAGCAGACCCCTTGAAGGGGCCGACACCGGGGAGCTGTTTTTT. Encoded protein: CASRPLEGADTGELFF.

The chain employs TRBV6-1 and TRBJ2-7; D remains ambiguous. V lost 3 bases to trimming and J lost 0 bases, with 12 bases between them. This CDR3 is 15 amino acids long. The germline CDR1 and CDR2 sequences are MNHNS and SASEGT. The CDR3: CASSDPTTYSYEQYF. The CDR3 nucleotides read TGTGCCAGCAGTGATCCCACTACTTACTCCTACGAGCAGTACTTC.

The rearrangement uses TRBV9 and TRBJ2-2, with a possible D match to TRBD2 (7 bases). The CDR3 extends over 16 amino acids. The V and J ends lost 0 bases and 5 bases respectively, with 14 bases between them. Germline CDR1 is SGDLS and CDR2 is YYNGEE. The CDR3 spells CASSVEGGAGTGELFF. The CDR3 nucleotides read TGTGCCAGCAGCGTAGAAGGGGGGGCGGGTACCGGGGAGCTGTTTTTT.

The chain joins TRBV20-1 to TRBJ2-1; D remains ambiguous. CDR1 and CDR2 from the germline V gene are DFQATT and SNEGSKA (reference sequence). V gave up 0 bases and J gave up 0 bases, with 9 bases separating them. The CDR3 sequence is 15 residues long. The DNA of the CDR3 is TGCAGTGCTAGAGATATCGGATTCTCCTACAATGAGCAGTTCTTC. This encodes CSARDIGFSYNEQFF.